Included here is one T cell receptor (beta chain) sequence, with context. The junction had 3 bases not matched to a gene; V was cut back by 3 bases and J by 4 bases. The CDR3 has 14 amino acids. Germline CDR1 reads SEHNR; CDR2 reads FQNEAQ (reference sequence). The entry originates in a study of shared clonotypes between healthy human individuals. Libraries were prepared by immunoSEQ multiplex PCR; TCRdb keeps only in-frame clonotypes and omits some of them. Of some 1.4 million clones listed, approximately 96% were seen once; the top ten hold approximately 1.1%. V usage is TRBV7-9 and J usage is TRBJ2-7, with TRBD2 identical over 10 bases. This clonotype originated in a man between 25 and 39 years old in good health. The sample consisted of naive CD4+ T cells sorted from blood. The subset is: CD45RA+ positively selected. The CDR3 DNA reads TGTGCCAGCAGCTTCGGGACTAGCGTGTACGAGCAGTACTTC. Translating it yields CASSFGTSVYEQYF.